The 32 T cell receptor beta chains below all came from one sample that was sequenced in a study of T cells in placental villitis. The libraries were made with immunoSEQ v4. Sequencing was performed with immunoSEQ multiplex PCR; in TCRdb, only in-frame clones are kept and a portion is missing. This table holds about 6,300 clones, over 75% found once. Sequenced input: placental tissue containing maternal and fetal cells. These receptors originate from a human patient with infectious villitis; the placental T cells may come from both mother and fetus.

The CDR3 sequence: CASSRSGGLNEQYF. The CDR3, as DNA: TGTGCCAGCTCACGAAGTGGGGGATTGAACGAGCAGTACTTC. J is TRBJ2-7 and V is TRBV18; D assignment may be TRBD1 or TRBD2 (5 bases each). The CDR3 contains 14 residues. Looked up from germline, CDR1 is KGHSH and CDR2 is LQKENI. Trimming took off 4 bases at V and 5 bases at J, with 15 bases between the two ends.

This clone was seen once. The CDR3 spells CASRTAGTGAYEQYF. The CDR3 DNA reads TGTGCCAGCAGGACGGCCGGGACAGGTGCCTACGAGCAGTACTTC. The chain has TRBV28 and TRBJ2-7, with TRBD1 matching 8 bases. Looked up from germline, CDR1 is MDHEN and CDR2 is SYDVKM. The CDR3 runs to 15 residues. After removal of 6 bases from V and 2 bases from J, the junction contained 9 bases not matched to a gene. The full variable domain, with the rest looked up from reference TRBV28 and TRBJ2-7, is DVKVTQSSRYLVKRTGEKVFLECVQDMDHENMFWYRQDPGLGLRLIYFSYDVKMKEKGDIPEGYSVSREKKERFSLILESASTNQTSMYLCASRTAGTGAYEQYFGPGTRLTVT.

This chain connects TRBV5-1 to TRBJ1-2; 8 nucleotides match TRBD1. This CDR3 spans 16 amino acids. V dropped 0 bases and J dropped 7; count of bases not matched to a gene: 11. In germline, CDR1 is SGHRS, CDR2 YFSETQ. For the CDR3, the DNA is TGCGCCAGCAGCTTGGGGCCGGGGACAGGAGTAGGTGGCTACACCTTC. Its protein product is CASSLGPGTGVGGYTF.

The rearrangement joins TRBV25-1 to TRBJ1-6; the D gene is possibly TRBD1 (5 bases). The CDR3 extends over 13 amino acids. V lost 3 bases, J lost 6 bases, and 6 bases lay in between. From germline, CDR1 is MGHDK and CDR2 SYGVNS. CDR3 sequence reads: CASSDGGNSPLHF. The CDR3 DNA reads TGTGCCAGCAGTGATGGGGGTAATTCACCCCTCCACTTT. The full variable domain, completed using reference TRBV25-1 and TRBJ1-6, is EADIYQTPRYLVIGTGKKITLECSQTMGHDKMYWYQQDPGMELHLIHYSYGVNSTEKGDLSSESTVSRIRTEHFPLTLESARPSHTSQYLCASSDGGNSPLHFGNGTRLTVT.

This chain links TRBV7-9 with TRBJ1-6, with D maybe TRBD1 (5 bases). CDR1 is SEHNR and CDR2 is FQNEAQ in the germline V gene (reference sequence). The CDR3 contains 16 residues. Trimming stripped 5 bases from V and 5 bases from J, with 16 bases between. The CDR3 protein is CASSPQAGRNNSPLHF. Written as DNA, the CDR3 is TGTGCCAGCAGCCCCCAAGCGGGACGCAATAATTCACCCCTCCACTTT.

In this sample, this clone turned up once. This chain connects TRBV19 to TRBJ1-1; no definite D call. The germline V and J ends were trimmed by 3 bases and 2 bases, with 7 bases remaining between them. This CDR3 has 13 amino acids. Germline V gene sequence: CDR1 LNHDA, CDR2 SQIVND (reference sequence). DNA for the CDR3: TGTGCCAGTAGTATTAGTATAAACACTGAAGCTTTCTTT. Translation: CASSISINTEAFF.

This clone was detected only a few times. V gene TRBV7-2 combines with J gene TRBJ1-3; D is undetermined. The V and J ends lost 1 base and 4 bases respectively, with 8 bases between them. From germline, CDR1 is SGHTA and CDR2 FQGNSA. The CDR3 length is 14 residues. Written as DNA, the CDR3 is TGTGCCAGCAGCTTAGGGGAGAGGGGAAACACCATATATTTT. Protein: CASSLGERGNTIYF.

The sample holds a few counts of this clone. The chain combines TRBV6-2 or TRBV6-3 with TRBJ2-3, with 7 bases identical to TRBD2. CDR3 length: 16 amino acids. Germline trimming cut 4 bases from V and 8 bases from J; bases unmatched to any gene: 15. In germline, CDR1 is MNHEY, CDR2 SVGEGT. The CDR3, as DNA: TGTGCCAGCAGTTCCCTAGCGGTCCTCCGTTTGCGTACGCAGTATTTT. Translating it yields CASSSLAVLRLRTQYF.

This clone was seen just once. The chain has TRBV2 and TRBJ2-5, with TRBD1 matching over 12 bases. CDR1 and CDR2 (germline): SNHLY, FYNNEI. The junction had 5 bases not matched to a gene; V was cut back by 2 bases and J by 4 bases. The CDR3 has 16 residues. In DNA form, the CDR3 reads TGTGCCAGCAGTGAATTCGGGACAGGGGGCGGAGAGACCCAGTACTTC. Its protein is CASSEFGTGGGETQYF.

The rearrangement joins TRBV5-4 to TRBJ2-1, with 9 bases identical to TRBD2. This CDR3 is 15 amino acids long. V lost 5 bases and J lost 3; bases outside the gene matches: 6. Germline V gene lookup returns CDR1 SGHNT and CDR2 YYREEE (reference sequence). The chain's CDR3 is CASSETSGFYNEQFF. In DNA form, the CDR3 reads TGTGCCAGCAGTGAGACTAGCGGTTTCTACAATGAGCAGTTCTTC.

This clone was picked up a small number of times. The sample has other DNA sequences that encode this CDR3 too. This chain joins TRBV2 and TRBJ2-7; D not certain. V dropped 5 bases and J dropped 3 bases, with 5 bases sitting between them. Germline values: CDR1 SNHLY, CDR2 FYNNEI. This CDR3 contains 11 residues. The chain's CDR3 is CASSLYYEQYF. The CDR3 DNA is TGTGCCAGCAGTCTTTACTACGAGCAGTACTTC.

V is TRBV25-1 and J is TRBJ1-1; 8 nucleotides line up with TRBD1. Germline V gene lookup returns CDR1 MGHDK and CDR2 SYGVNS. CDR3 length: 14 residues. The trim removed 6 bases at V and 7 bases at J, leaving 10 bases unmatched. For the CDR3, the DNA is TGTGCCAGCAGGGCCGACAGGGGTGTTAGTGAAGCTTTCTTT. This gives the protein CASRADRGVSEAFF.

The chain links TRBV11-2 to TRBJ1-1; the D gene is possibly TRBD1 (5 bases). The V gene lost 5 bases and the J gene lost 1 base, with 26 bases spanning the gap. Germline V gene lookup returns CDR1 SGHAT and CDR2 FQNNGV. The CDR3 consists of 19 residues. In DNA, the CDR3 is TGTGCCAGCAGCCAAGGGGAGGAAGTTTGGGCAACTAAGAACACTGAAGCTTTCTTT. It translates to CASSQGEEVWATKNTEAFF.

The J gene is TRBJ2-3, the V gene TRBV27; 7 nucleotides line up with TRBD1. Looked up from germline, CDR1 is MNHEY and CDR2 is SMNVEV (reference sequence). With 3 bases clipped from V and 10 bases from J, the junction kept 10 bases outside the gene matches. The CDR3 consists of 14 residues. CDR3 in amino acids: CASSLRDRVQAQYF. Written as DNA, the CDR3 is TGTGCCAGCAGTTTGCGTGACAGGGTCCAAGCGCAGTATTTT.

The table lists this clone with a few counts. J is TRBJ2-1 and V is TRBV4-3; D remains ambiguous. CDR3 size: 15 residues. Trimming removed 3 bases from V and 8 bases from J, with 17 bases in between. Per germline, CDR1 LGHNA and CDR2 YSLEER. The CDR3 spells CASSHTPKGFHEQFF. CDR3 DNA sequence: TGCGCCAGCAGCCATACCCCCAAAGGTTTTCATGAGCAGTTCTTC.

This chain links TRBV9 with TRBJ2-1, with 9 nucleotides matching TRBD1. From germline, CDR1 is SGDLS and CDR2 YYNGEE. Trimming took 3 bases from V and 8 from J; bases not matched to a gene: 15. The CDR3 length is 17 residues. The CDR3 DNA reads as TGTGCCAGCAGCGCCAGACCCCCCGGGACAGGGATGGATGAGCAGTTCTTC. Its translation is CASSARPPGTGMDEQFF.

CDR3: CASSPSGQASNSPLHF. The CDR3 bases are TGTGCCAGCTCACCTTCCGGGCAGGCCTCTAATTCACCCCTCCACTTT. This sequence joins TRBV18 and TRBJ1-6; D is ambiguous. This CDR3 is 16 amino acids long. V lost 3 bases, J lost 6 bases, and 15 bases lay in between. Germline V gives CDR1 KGHSH, CDR2 LQKENI.

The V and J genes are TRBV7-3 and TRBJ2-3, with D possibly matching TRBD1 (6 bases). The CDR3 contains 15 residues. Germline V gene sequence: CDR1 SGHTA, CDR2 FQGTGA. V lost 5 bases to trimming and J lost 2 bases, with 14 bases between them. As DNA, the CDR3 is TGTGCCAGCAGCCCCACAGGGAGTTTCACAGATACGCAGTATTTT. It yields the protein CASSPTGSFTDTQYF. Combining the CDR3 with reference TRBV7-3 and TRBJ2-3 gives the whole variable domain GAGVSQTPSNKVTEKGKYVELRCDPISGHTALYWYRQSLGQGPEFLIYFQGTGAADDSGLPNDRFFAVRPEGSVSTLKIQRTERGDSAVYLCASSPTGSFTDTQYFGPGTRLTVL.

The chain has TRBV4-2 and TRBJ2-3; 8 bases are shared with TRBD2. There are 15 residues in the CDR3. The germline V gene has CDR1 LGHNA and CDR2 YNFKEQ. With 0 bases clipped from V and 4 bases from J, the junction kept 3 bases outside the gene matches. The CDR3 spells CASSQDRGGPDTQYF. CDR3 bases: TGTGCCAGCAGCCAAGATCGGGGGGGCCCAGATACGCAGTATTTT.

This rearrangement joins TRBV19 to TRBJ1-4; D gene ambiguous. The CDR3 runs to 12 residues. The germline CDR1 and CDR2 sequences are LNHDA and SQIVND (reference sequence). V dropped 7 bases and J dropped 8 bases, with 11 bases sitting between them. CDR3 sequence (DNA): TGTGCCAGTAAAGGGAAGGAGGAAAAACTGTTTTTT. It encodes CASKGKEEKLFF.

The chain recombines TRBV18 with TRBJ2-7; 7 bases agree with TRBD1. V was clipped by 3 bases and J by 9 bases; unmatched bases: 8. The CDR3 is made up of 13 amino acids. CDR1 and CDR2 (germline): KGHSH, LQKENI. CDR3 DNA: TGTGCCAGCTCACCCGGGACAGAGGCAATGCAGTACTTC. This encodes CASSPGTEAMQYF.

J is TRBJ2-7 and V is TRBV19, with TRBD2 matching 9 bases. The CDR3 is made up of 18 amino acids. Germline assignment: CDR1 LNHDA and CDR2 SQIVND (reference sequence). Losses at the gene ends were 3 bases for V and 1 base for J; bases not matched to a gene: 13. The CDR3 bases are TGTGCCAGTAGTATTTCCTTGGGAGCGGGGGGACTGTCCTACGAGCAGTACTTC. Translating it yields CASSISLGAGGLSYEQYF.

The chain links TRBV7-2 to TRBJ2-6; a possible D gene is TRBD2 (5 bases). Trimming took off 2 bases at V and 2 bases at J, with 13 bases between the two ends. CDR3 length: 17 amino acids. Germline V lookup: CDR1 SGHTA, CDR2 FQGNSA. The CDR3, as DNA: TGTGCCAGCAGCTTACCCGCAGAGGGAACTGGGGCCAACGTCCTGACTTTC. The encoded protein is CASSLPAEGTGANVLTF. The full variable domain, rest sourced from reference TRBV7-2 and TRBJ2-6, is GAGVSQSPSNKVTEKGKDVELRCDPISGHTALYWYRQSLGQGLEFLIYFQGNSAPDKSGLPSDRFSAERTGGSVSTLTIQRTQQEDSAVYLCASSLPAEGTGANVLTFGAGSRLTVL.

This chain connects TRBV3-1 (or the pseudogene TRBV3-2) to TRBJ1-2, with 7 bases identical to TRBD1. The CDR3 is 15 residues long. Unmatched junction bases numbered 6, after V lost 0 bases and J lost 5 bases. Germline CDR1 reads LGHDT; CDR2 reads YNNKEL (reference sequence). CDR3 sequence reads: CASSQDRGQTYGYTF. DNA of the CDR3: TGTGCCAGCAGCCAAGATAGGGGGCAAACGTATGGCTACACCTTC.

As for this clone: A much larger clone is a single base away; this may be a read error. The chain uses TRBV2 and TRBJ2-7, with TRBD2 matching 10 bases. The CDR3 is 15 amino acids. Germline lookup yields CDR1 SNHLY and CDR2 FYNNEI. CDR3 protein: CTSSLQAGGSYEQYF. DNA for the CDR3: TGTACCAGCAGTTTACAAGCGGGGGGGTCCTACGAGCAGTACTTC.

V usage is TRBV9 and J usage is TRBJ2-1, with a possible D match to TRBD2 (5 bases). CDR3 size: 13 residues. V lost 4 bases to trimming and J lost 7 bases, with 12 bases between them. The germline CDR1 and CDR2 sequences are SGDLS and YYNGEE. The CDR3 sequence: CASSLGGENEQFF. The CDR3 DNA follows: TGTGCCAGCAGCCTTGGTGGGGAGAATGAGCAGTTCTTC. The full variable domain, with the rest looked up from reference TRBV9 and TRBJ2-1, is DSGVTQTPKHLITATGQRVTLRCSPRSGDLSVYWYQQSLDQGLQFLIQYYNGEERAKGNILERFSAQQFPDLHSELNLSSLELGDSALYFCASSLGGENEQFFGPGTRLTVL.

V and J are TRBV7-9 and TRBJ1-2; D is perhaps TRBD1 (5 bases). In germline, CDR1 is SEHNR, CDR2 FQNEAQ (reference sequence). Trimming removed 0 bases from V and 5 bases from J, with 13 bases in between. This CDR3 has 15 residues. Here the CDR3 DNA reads TGTGCCAGCAGCTTAGCGCGGGGGATAGAGTATGGCTACACCTTC. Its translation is CASSLARGIEYGYTF.

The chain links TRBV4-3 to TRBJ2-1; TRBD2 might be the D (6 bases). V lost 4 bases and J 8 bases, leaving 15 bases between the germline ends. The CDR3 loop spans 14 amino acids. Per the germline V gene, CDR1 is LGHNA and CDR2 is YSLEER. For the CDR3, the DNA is TGCGCCAGCAGCCTCAACTCTGGGACTGATGAGCAGTTCTTC. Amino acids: CASSLNSGTDEQFF.

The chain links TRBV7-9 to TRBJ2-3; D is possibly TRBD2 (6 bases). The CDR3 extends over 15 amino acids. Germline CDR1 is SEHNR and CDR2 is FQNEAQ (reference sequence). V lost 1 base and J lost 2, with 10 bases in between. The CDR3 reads CASSLVGGATDTQYF. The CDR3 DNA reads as TGTGCCAGCAGCTTAGTTGGAGGGGCCACAGATACGCAGTATTTT.

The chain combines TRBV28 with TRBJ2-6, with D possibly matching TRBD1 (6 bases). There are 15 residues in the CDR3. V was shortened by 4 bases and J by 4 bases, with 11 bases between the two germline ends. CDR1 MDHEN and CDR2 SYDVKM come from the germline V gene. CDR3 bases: TGTGCCAGCAGTTCAGCAGGGGCCGGGGCCAACGTCCTGACTTTC. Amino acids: CASSSAGAGANVLTF.

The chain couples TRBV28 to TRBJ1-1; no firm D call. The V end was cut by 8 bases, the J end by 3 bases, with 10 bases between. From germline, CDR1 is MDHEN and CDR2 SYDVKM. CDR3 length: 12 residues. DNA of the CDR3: TGTGCCAGCCGCGAGGACCACACTGAAGCTTTCTTT. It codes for CASREDHTEAFF.

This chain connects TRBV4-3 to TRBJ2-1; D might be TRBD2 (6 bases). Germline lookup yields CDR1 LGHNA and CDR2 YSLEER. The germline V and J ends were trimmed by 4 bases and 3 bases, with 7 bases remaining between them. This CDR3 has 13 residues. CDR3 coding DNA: TGCGCCAGCAGCCGGACTATCTACAATGAGCAGTTCTTC. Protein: CASSRTIYNEQFF.